This T cell receptor beta chain was obtained from a study of blood T cell repertoires in COVID-19. Overall study: Spain, Italy and the United States supplied samples that represented acute and convalescent COVID-19.

Sequencing used immunoSEQ multiplex PCR; TCRdb keeps in-frame clones, though not all of them. In the table there are around 200,000 clones, around 88% of which are singletons. The CDR3 totals 17 residues. Deletions cut 10 bases from V and 0 bases from J, with 21 bases between. Germline V gene data show CDR1 as ENHRY and CDR2 as SYGVKD. This sequence originates from a woman in her thirties who had been exposed to COVID-19. Input material: PBMCs or T cells enriched from blood (not recorded which). This sequence joins TRBV10-3 and TRBJ2-2; possibly TRBD1 for D (6 bases). The CDR3 loop is CATGGGQTVPNTGELFF. The DNA of the CDR3 is TGTGCCACCGGTGGCGGACAGACAGTTCCGAACACCGGGGAGCTGTTTTTT.